Below, 20 T cell receptor beta chains from the same sample are listed, as sequenced in a study of blood T cell repertoires in COVID-19. Measured with immunoSEQ multiplex PCR; TCRdb has only the in-frame clones, and not every one. The table lists under 35,000 clones, more than 75% of them singletons. The sequencing sample was made of peripheral blood. The receptor source for this set is a human donor in a cohort sampled during active COVID-19.

The gene calls are TRBV5-1 and TRBJ2-7; TRBD2 might be the D (6 bases). The V gene lost 2 bases and the J gene lost 3 bases, with 12 bases spanning the gap. From germline, CDR1 is SGHRS and CDR2 YFSETQ. There are 14 residues in the CDR3. The CDR3 coding sequence is TGCGCCAGCAGCTTCGGGGCGGGAATCTACGAGCAGTACTTC. Its protein is CASSFGAGIYEQYF.

The rearrangement links TRBV7-6 to TRBJ1-1; 10 bases are a match to TRBD1. Germline V gene data show CDR1 as SGHVS and CDR2 as FNYEAQ. The junction had 5 bases not matched to a gene; V was cut back by 1 base and J by 9 bases. The CDR3 has 14 amino acids. The CDR3 loop is CASSLEPGQGKAFF. Here the CDR3 DNA reads TGTGCCAGCAGCTTAGAGCCGGGACAGGGGAAAGCTTTCTTT. Full variable domain (outside the CDR3, taken from reference TRBV7-6 and TRBJ1-1): GAGVSQSPRYKVTKRGQDVALRCDPISGHVSLYWYRQALGQGPEFLTYFNYEAQQDKSGLPNDRFSAERPEGSISTLTIQRTEQRDSAMYRCASSLEPGQGKAFFGQGTRLTVV.

The CDR3 spells CASSIERGRKPQHF. In DNA form, the CDR3 reads TGTGCCAGTAGTATAGAACGGGGTCGGAAGCCCCAGCATTTT. The chain uses TRBV19 and TRBJ1-5; D is undetermined. Trimming shortened V by 0 bases and J by 8 bases, and 11 bases separated the two germline ends. This CDR3 spans 14 amino acids. Germline CDR1 is LNHDA and CDR2 is SQIVND (reference sequence).

This clone came up once. This chain links TRBV6-5 with TRBJ2-5; D unclear. The CDR3 spans 14 residues. Looked up from germline, CDR1 is MNHEY and CDR2 is SVGAGI. Trimming removed 3 bases from V and 10 bases from J, with 18 bases in between. As DNA, the CDR3 is TGTGCCAGCAGTTATAAAGTCCATAGCACCGGCCAGTACTTC. This codes for CASSYKVHSTGQYF.

This clone appeared a single time. V gene TRBV5-1 combines with J gene TRBJ1-4; 7 positions agree with TRBD1. The V and J ends lost 2 bases and 8 bases, in that order; junction bases with no gene match: 6. CDR1 and CDR2 from the germline V gene are SGHRS and YFSETQ. The CDR3 contains 14 residues. CDR3 region: CASSLGGVGEKLFF. In DNA form, the CDR3 reads TGCGCCAGCAGCTTAGGGGGCGTCGGGGAAAAACTGTTTTTT.

The chain combines TRBV7-6 with TRBJ1-6; TRBD1 matches at 9 bases. This CDR3 is built from 17 residues. The J segment lost 5 bases and the V segment lost 5 bases, leaving 10 bases of the junction unmatched. CDR1 is SGHVS, CDR2 FNYEAQ, per germline. This CDR3 reads CASSRGQGSAHNSPLHF. CDR3 nucleotides: TGTGCCAGCAGCCGAGGACAGGGGTCGGCTCATAATTCACCCCTCCACTTT.

The chain uses TRBV28 and TRBJ2-3; D may be TRBD2 (6 bases). The germline CDR1 and CDR2 sequences are MDHEN and SYDVKM. V was clipped by 6 bases and J by 6 bases, with 19 bases between them. The CDR3 contains 15 residues. As DNA, the CDR3 is TGTGCCAGCAGCCCCCCGGAGGGGTTCAGGGATACGCAGTATTTT. This codes for CASSPPEGFRDTQYF.

The chain combines TRBV7-3 with TRBJ2-7, with a weak D call TRBD1 (6 bases). Deletions cut 5 bases from V and 5 bases from J, with 16 bases between. The CDR3 consists of 14 residues. Germline values: CDR1 SGHTA, CDR2 FQGTGA. CDR3 sequence: CASSPSGELNEQYF. The CDR3 DNA is TGTGCCAGCAGCCCGTCAGGGGAGCTAAACGAGCAGTACTTC.

The rearrangement uses TRBV7-8 and TRBJ2-6; D is ambiguous. The CDR3 spans 15 residues. Germline assignment: CDR1 SGHVS and CDR2 FQNEAQ. Trimming took off 5 bases at V and 3 bases at J, with 11 bases between the two ends. DNA for the CDR3: TGTGCCAGCAGCCCTAGGTGGGTTGGGGCCAACGTCCTGACTTTC. This codes for CASSPRWVGANVLTF. Drawing the rest from reference TRBV7-8 and TRBJ2-6, the complete variable domain is GAGVSQSPRYKVAKRGQDVALRCDPISGHVSLFWYQQALGQGPEFLTYFQNEAQLDKSGLPSDRFFAERPEGSVSTLKIQRTQQEDSAVYLCASSPRWVGANVLTFGAGSRLTVL.

The chain uses TRBV13 and TRBJ2-7, with D possibly matching TRBD2 (5 bases). The CDR3 runs 12 residues. Trimming pared 0 bases from V and 5 bases from J, leaving 5 bases between. Germline CDR1 PRHDT, CDR2 FYEKMQ (reference sequence). CDR3 sequence reads: CASSLGRDEQYF. The DNA for the CDR3 is TGTGCCAGCAGCTTAGGGAGGGACGAGCAGTACTTC. The full variable domain, rest sourced from reference TRBV13 and TRBJ2-7, is AAGVIQSPRHLIKEKRETATLKCYPIPRHDTVYWYQQGPGQDPQFLISFYEKMQSDKGSIPDRFSAQQFSDYHSELNMSSLELGDSALYFCASSLGRDEQYFGPGTRLTVT.

The rearrangement links TRBV6-5 to TRBJ2-3; TRBD2 aligns across 11 bases. Germline CDR1 MNHEY, CDR2 SVGAGI. This CDR3 comprises 15 residues. Trimming removed 6 bases from V and 3 bases from J; junction bases left unmatched: 5. The CDR3, as DNA: TGTGCCAGCAGACACGGACTAGCGGGTACAGATACGCAGTATTTT. This gives the protein CASRHGLAGTDTQYF.

Judged by abundance, this clone is large. The chain has TRBV27 and TRBJ1-4, with a tentative D call TRBD1 (6 bases). Germline assignment: CDR1 MNHEY and CDR2 SMNVEV (reference sequence). This CDR3 has 14 residues. V was trimmed by 6 bases and J by 7 bases, leaving 15 bases between them. DNA of the CDR3: TGTGCCAGCAGCGAACGGTCAGGGGTTGAAAAACTGTTTTTT. This codes for CASSERSGVEKLFF.

The gene calls are TRBV9 and TRBJ1-3, with D perhaps TRBD1 (5 bases). Germline CDR1 is SGDLS and CDR2 is YYNGEE. Trimming cost V 4 bases and J 8 bases, with 13 bases left between them. The CDR3 covers 13 residues. The CDR3 bases are TGTGCCAGCAGCACAAGGGGTGCGGACACCATATATTTT. Its translation is CASSTRGADTIYF.

This clone showed up just once. Other DNA sequences from this sample encode an identical CDR3 as well. This rearrangement joins TRBV9 to TRBJ2-7; D gene ambiguous. Trimming removed 0 bases at V and 3 bases at J, with 7 bases between. The CDR3 sequence is 13 residues long. The germline V gene encodes CDR1 SGDLS and CDR2 YYNGEE. The DNA of the CDR3 is TGTGCCAGCAGCGTAGGATCCAGCTACGAGCAGTACTTC. Residues: CASSVGSSYEQYF.

In this sample, this clone turned up a few times. The chain joins TRBV5-1 to TRBJ1-2; D is perhaps TRBD1 (6 bases). The CDR3 is 16 residues long. The V and J ends lost 0 bases and 7 bases respectively, with 19 bases between them. Germline V gene data show CDR1 as SGHRS and CDR2 as YFSETQ. CDR3 protein: CASSLGLKTGSTGYTF. CDR3 bases: TGCGCCAGCAGCTTGGGTCTTAAAACAGGGTCAACTGGCTACACCTTC.

J is TRBJ2-7 and V is TRBV11-3; weak D call: TRBD2 (7 bases). V shed 1 base and J shed 0 bases, with 10 bases lying between them. This CDR3 comprises 15 residues. Germline V gene sequence: CDR1 SGHNT, CDR2 YENEEA. CDR3 amino acids: CASSLGGGHSYEQYF. Here the CDR3 DNA reads TGTGCCAGCAGCTTAGGCGGGGGCCACTCCTACGAGCAGTACTTC.

In nucleotides, the CDR3 is TGTGCCAGCAGCTTGGGAACAGGGCCCTACGAGCAGTACTTC. Protein: CASSLGTGPYEQYF. This chain joins TRBV5-8 and TRBJ2-7, with D possibly TRBD1 on 6 matching bases. The ends were cut back, 0 bases at V and 2 bases at J, with 9 bases in the middle. The CDR3 runs to 14 residues. Germline loops: CDR1 SGHTS, CDR2 YDEGEE.

The chain couples TRBV7-6 to TRBJ1-4; no reliable D call. The CDR3 loop spans 15 amino acids. Trimming removed 5 bases at V and 8 bases at J, with 18 bases between. The germline CDR1 and CDR2 sequences are SGHVS and FNYEAQ. CDR3 nucleotide sequence: TGTGCCAGCAGCCTAGGAGGTAGTCCGTTGGAAAAACTGTTTTTT. It specifies CASSLGGSPLEKLFF.

This chain links TRBV7-9 with TRBJ2-7, with D possibly being TRBD1 (7 bases). CDR3 length: 15 residues. CDR1 is SEHNR, CDR2 FQNEAQ, per germline (reference sequence). Trimming took 5 bases from V and 3 from J, leaving 17 bases between them. The CDR3 DNA is TGTGCCAGCAGCGCGACAGGGTGGGGGGACTACGAGCAGTACTTC. Amino acids: CASSATGWGDYEQYF.

The V and J genes are TRBV12-3 or TRBV12-4 and TRBJ2-7; 11 bases align to TRBD2. V trimming: 10 bases; J trimming: 5 bases; junction bases outside the gene matches: 7. The CDR3 contains 13 residues. CDR3 in DNA: TGTGCCACAAGACTAGCGGGGACCCACGAGCAGTACTTC. This gives the protein CATRLAGTHEQYF.